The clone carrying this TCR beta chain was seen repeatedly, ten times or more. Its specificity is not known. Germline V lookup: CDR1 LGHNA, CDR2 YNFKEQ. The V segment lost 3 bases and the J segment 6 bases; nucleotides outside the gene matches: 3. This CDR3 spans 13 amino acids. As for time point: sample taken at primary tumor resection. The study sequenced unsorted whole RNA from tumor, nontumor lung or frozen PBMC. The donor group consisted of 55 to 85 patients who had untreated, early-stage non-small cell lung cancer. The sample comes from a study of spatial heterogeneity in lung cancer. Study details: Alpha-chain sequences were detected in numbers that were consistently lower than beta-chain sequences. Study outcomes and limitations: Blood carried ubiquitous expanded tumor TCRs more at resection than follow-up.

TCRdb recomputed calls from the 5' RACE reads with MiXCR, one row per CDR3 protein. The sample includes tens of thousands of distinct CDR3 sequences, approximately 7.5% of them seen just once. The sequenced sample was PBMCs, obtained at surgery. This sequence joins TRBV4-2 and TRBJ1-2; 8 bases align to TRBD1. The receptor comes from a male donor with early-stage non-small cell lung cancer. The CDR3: CASSQAQGDGYTF. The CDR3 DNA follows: TGTGCCAGCAGCCAGGCACAGGGGGATGGCTACACCTTC.